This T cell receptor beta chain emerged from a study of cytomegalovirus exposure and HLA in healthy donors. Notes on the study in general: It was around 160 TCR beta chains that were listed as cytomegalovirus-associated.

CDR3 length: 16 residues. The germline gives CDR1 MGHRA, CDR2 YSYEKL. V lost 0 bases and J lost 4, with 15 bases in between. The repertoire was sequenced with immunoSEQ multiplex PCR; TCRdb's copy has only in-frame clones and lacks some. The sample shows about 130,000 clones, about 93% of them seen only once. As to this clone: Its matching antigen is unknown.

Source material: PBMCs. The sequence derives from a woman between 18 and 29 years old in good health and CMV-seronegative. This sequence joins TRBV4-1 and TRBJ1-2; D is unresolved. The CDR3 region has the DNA TGCGCCAGCAGCCAAGAGGCCCTCTCCTTCACCTATGGCTACACCTTC. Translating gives CASSQEALSFTYGYTF.